The T cell receptor beta chain under discussion was sequenced for a study of control samples from healthy donors and cancer patients. The germline V gene has CDR1 LNHDA and CDR2 SQIVND (reference sequence). V lost 5 bases and J lost 2, with 21 bases in between. The CDR3 covers 17 residues. Some clones are missing from TCRdb's copy, which holds only in-frame ones; the method was immunoSEQ multiplex PCR. The table has about 120,000 clones, around 89% seen once. Sequencing input: blood. The receptor was derived from a woman in her sixties or seventies in good health. The chain recombines TRBV19 with TRBJ1-1, with D possibly matching TRBD1 (5 bases). CDR3 loop: CASSLRGTGGTNTEAFF. The CDR3, as DNA: TGTGCCAGTAGTCTTCGGGGGACGGGGGGGACCAACACTGAAGCTTTCTTT.